The next 30 T cell receptor beta chains were all read from a single sample in a study of OX40 agonist ivuxolimab in advanced cancers. Only in-frame clones appear in the TCRdb table, and some are missing; sequencing was by immunoSEQ multiplex PCR. In the table there are tens of thousands of clones, 86% of which are singletons. The specimen was CD4+ or CD8+ T cells sorted from blood, collected in a trial of the OX40 agonist ivuxolimab. The receptors were sampled from an adult with an advanced solid tumor such as melanoma, head and neck, liver or kidney cancer.

This clone is a singleton in its sample. At one boundary the junction diverges from the germline segment, which might be a read error. J is TRBJ2-4 and V is TRBV7-9, with D possibly TRBD2 on 6 matching bases. The length of the CDR3 is 15 residues. Germline CDR1 reads SEHNR; CDR2 reads FQNEAQ (reference sequence). In DNA form, the CDR3 reads TGCGCCAGCAGCCAGGGCGGGGAAGCCAAAAACATTCAGTACTTC. This gives the protein CASSQGGEAKNIQYF.

The genes are TRBV2 and TRBJ1-1; the D is unclear. V lost 2 bases to trimming and J lost 1 base, with 17 bases between them. Germline V CDR1 and CDR2: SNHLY, FYNNEI. This CDR3 comprises 17 residues. The CDR3 DNA is TGTGCCAGCAGTGAAATCCCGCGGAGCCCAGGGAACACTGAAGCTTTCTTT. This codes for CASSEIPRSPGNTEAFF.

This chain joins TRBV7-3 and TRBJ2-1; D is tentatively TRBD1 or TRBD2 (6 bases each). The CDR3 is made up of 19 amino acids. Trimming removed 6 bases at V and 0 bases at J, with 24 bases between. Germline V lookup: CDR1 SGHTA, CDR2 FQGTGA. Here the CDR3 reads CASSKAGQGPYDSYNEQFF. DNA of the CDR3: TGTGCCAGCAGTAAGGCGGGACAAGGCCCCTACGACTCCTACAATGAGCAGTTCTTC. The full variable domain, completed using reference TRBV7-3 and TRBJ2-1, is GAGVSQTPSNKVTEKGKYVELRCDPISGHTALYWYRQSLGQGPEFLIYFQGTGAADDSGLPNDRFFAVRPEGSVSTLKIQRTERGDSAVYLCASSKAGQGPYDSYNEQFFGPGTRLTVL.

V gene TRBV2 combines with J gene TRBJ2-1; D may match TRBD1 or TRBD2 (5 bases each). V lost 5 bases and J lost 0, with 11 bases in between. CDR3 length equals 15 residues. Germline-derived CDR1 and CDR2 are SNHLY and FYNNEI. CDR3 bases: TGTGCCAGCAGTCTTTCCGGGGCCTCCTACAATGAGCAGTTCTTC. Protein sequence: CASSLSGASYNEQFF.

The CDR3 spells CASFRNSGANVLTF. CDR3 coding DNA: TGTGCCAGCTTCAGGAACTCTGGGGCCAACGTCCTGACTTTC. V is TRBV28 and J is TRBJ2-6; D is ambiguous. Between the trimmed V and J ends, which lost 8 bases and 0 bases, there was a span of 8 bases. Germline CDR1 reads MDHEN; CDR2 reads SYDVKM. The CDR3 is made up of 14 amino acids.

This clone was seen a few times. This sequence joins TRBV14 and TRBJ1-5; TRBD1 might be the D (5 bases). Trimming pared 5 bases from V and 3 bases from J, leaving 11 bases between. Germline CDR1 is SGHDN and CDR2 is FVKESK. The CDR3 contains 14 residues. CDR3 protein: CASSYSGPNQPQHF. Here the CDR3 DNA reads TGTGCCAGCAGCTATTCAGGGCCCAATCAGCCCCAGCATTTT.

V and J are TRBV28 and TRBJ1-2, with D maybe TRBD1 (5 bases). V lost 1 base, J lost 4 bases, and 16 bases lay in between. The germline V gene has CDR1 MDHEN and CDR2 SYDVKM. This CDR3 contains 16 residues. Written as DNA, the CDR3 is TGTGCCAGCAGTTTATCCGGGACTCCCCTGGGCTATGGCTACACCTTC. Its protein is CASSLSGTPLGYGYTF.

The V call is TRBV7-8, the J call TRBJ1-1; D ambiguous. The germline V gene encodes CDR1 SGHVS and CDR2 FQNEAQ. This CDR3 is 17 amino acids long. Trimming pared 1 base from V and 6 bases from J, leaving 21 bases between. Written as DNA, the CDR3 is TGTGCCAGCAGCTTAGAGTATAGTCGGGTTAGTGACTCTGAAGCTTTCTTT. It codes for CASSLEYSRVSDSEAFF.

Concerning this clone: A read error may produce the germline difference seen at one junction end. This same CDR3 is encoded by further DNA sequences in the sample. The gene calls are TRBV11-2 and TRBJ2-7; no clear D. CDR1 and CDR2 from the germline V gene are SGHAT and FQNNGV. This CDR3 spans 17 amino acids. CDR3 bases: TGCGCCAGCAGCCCAGGTCGAGACAAACGACCGTCCTACGAGCAGTACTTC. Its protein product is CASSPGRDKRPSYEQYF. The entire variable domain, with the rest obtained from reference TRBV11-2 and TRBJ2-7, is as follows: EAGVAQSPRYKIIEKRQSVAFWCNPISGHATLYWYQQILGQGPKLLIQFQNNGVVDDSQLPKDRFSAERLKGVDSTLKIQPAKLEDSAVYLCASSPGRDKRPSYEQYFGPGTRLTVT.

The chain is built from TRBV11-2 and TRBJ2-7; 7 nucleotides agree with TRBD1. Germline CDR1 is SGHAT and CDR2 is FQNNGV. CDR3 length: 13 amino acids. The V segment lost 4 bases and the J segment 4 bases; nucleotides outside the gene matches: 4. CDR3 sequence (DNA): TGTGCCAGCAGCTACCCGACAGGGTACGAGCAGTACTTC. Protein sequence: CASSYPTGYEQYF.

This clone was seen a few times. The chain uses TRBV9 and TRBJ2-7; possibly TRBD2 for D (5 bases). Germline values: CDR1 SGDLS, CDR2 YYNGEE. V gave up 0 bases and J gave up 3 bases, with 10 bases separating them. The CDR3 is 14 residues long. CDR3 sequence: CASSVGLASYEQYF. Here the CDR3 DNA reads TGTGCCAGCAGCGTAGGCCTAGCCAGCTACGAGCAGTACTTC.

The genes are TRBV11-3 and TRBJ2-5; the D is unclear. Germline CDR1 SGHNT, CDR2 YENEEA. The CDR3 sequence is 13 residues long. V was trimmed by 4 bases and J by 5 bases, leaving 11 bases between them. The CDR3 DNA reads as TGTGCCAGCAGCTCGGGCTGGAAGGAGACCCAGTACTTC. It is translated as CASSSGWKETQYF.

This clone was seen a handful of times. This chain connects TRBV5-1 to TRBJ2-3, with D perhaps given as TRBD1 or TRBD2 (5 bases each). The germline CDR1 and CDR2 sequences are SGHRS and YFSETQ. Between the trimmed V and J ends, which lost 4 bases and 5 bases, there was a span of 11 bases. The CDR3 loop spans 13 amino acids. CDR3 sequence (DNA): TGCGCCAGCAGCGAAGGGACCGTAGATACGCAGTATTTT. This gives the protein CASSEGTVDTQYF.

The chain is built from TRBV5-1 and TRBJ2-7; 9 bases are a match to TRBD1. This CDR3 comprises 15 residues. The trim removed 5 bases at V and 4 bases at J, leaving 10 bases unmatched. CDR1 is SGHRS and CDR2 is YFSETQ in the germline V gene. The CDR3 reads CASSNGTGRIYEQYF. CDR3 DNA: TGCGCCAGCAGTAACGGGACAGGGAGAATTTACGAGCAGTACTTC.

The rearrangement uses TRBV6-5 and TRBJ1-2, with no clear D. V lost 10 bases and J lost 5, with 17 bases in between. The CDR3 spans 13 residues. CDR1 and CDR2 from the germline V gene are MNHEY and SVGAGI. In DNA form, the CDR3 reads TGTGCCACCTTTCCCAGTTCGACTTATGGCTACACCTTC. Translated: CATFPSSTYGYTF.

The rearrangement links TRBV6-5 to TRBJ1-4; 7 nucleotides align to TRBD1. V lost 6 bases to trimming and J lost 8 bases; unmatched junction nucleotides: 6. Germline V gene lookup returns CDR1 MNHEY and CDR2 SVGAGI. This CDR3 has 13 residues. This CDR3 reads CASRVTGDEKLFF. CDR3 DNA sequence: TGTGCCAGCAGAGTCACAGGGGACGAAAAACTGTTTTTT.

This clone was detected a few times. The V call is TRBV28, the J call TRBJ2-4; D might be TRBD2 (6 bases). This CDR3 has 14 residues. Germline loops: CDR1 MDHEN, CDR2 SYDVKM. V dropped 1 base and J dropped 6 bases, with 10 bases sitting between them. CDR3 nucleotides: TGTGCCAGCAGTTTATCCCTCGGGAGAAACATTCAGTACTTC. Protein sequence: CASSLSLGRNIQYF.

The CDR3 bases are TGTGCCAGCATGTCGACATCTCGCTCCTACGAGCAGTACTTC. Its protein product is CASMSTSRSYEQYF. The J gene is TRBJ2-7, the V gene TRBV5-4; D is ambiguous. V lost 6 bases to trimming and J lost 0 bases, with 13 bases between them. Germline CDR1 is SGHNT and CDR2 is YYREEE (reference sequence). The CDR3 spans 14 residues.

The chain recombines TRBV5-3 with TRBJ2-7, with 10 bases fitting TRBD1. TRBV5-3 belongs to the ORF category, with a function that is uncertain. There are 15 residues in the CDR3. The trim removed 4 bases at V and 5 bases at J, leaving 9 bases unmatched. The CDR3 bases are TGTGCCAGAAGCACCGGACAGGGGGGCGTAAACGAGCAGTACTTC. Translated, it gives CARSTGQGGVNEQYF.

In its sample, this clone was seen a few times. The chain links TRBV18 to TRBJ2-3; 8 nucleotides agree with TRBD1. Germline lookup yields CDR1 KGHSH and CDR2 LQKENI. V shed 2 bases and J 2 bases; nucleotides not matched to a gene: 3. The CDR3 has 15 residues. The CDR3 DNA sequence: TGTGCCAGCTCACCAGGGGGACAGGCCACAGATACGCAGTATTTT. Residues: CASSPGGQATDTQYF.

This chain links TRBV4-3 with TRBJ2-7; 9 bases map to TRBD2. Trimming cost V 2 bases and J 3 bases; bases outside gene matches: 5. The CDR3 is made up of 15 amino acids. CDR1 is LGHNA, CDR2 YSLEER, per germline. CDR3 DNA: TGCGCCAGCAGCCAATCCCTGACTAGCGGCTACGAGCAGTACTTC. Translating it yields CASSQSLTSGYEQYF.

The chain has TRBV5-4 and TRBJ2-2, with 9 bases identical to TRBD2. CDR3 length: 16 amino acids. V lost 4 bases, J lost 0 bases, and 4 bases stayed unmatched. The germline V gene has CDR1 SGHNT and CDR2 YYREEE (reference sequence). In nucleotides, the CDR3 is TGTGCCAGCAGCCCTCTAGCGGGGTCGAACACCGGGGAGCTGTTTTTT. Protein sequence: CASSPLAGSNTGELFF.

V usage is TRBV2 and J usage is TRBJ2-5; D is ambiguous. Germline V gene lookup returns CDR1 SNHLY and CDR2 FYNNEI. V was shortened by 1 base and J by 6 bases, with 0 bases between the two germline ends. The CDR3 sequence is 10 residues long. The CDR3 DNA is TGTGCCAGCAGTGAAGAGACCCAGTACTTC. Translating gives CASSEETQYF.

The rearrangement joins TRBV29-1 to TRBJ2-1; unclear D gene. The CDR3 is made up of 10 amino acids. Trimming removed 7 bases from V and 0 bases from J, with 1 base in between. Germline CDR1 reads SQVTM; CDR2 reads ANQGSEA. The DNA of the CDR3 is TGCAGCGCCTCCTACAATGAGCAGTTCTTC. Amino acid sequence: CSASYNEQFF.

The CDR3 DNA reads TGCGCCAGCAGAGCACAAGCGGACACCGGGGAGCTGTTTTTT. It translates to CASRAQADTGELFF. This chain connects TRBV5-1 to TRBJ2-2; D is possibly TRBD2 (5 bases). Trimming left V 5 bases short and J 3 bases short, with 11 bases between. This CDR3 contains 14 residues. Germline V gives CDR1 SGHRS, CDR2 YFSETQ. Full variable domain (outside the CDR3, taken from reference TRBV5-1 and TRBJ2-2): KAGVTQTPRYLIKTRGQQVTLSCSPISGHRSVSWYQQTPGQGLQFLFEYFSETQRNKGNFPGRFSGRQFSNSRSEMNVSTLELGDSALYLCASRAQADTGELFFGEGSRLTVL.

This rearrangement joins TRBV23-1 to TRBJ2-7; TRBD2 agrees at 8 bases. TRBV23-1 is filed as an ORF, its function uncertain. The V segment lost 4 bases and the J segment 5 bases; nucleotides outside the gene matches: 13. The CDR3 consists of 16 residues. The CDR3 DNA reads as TGCGCCAGCAGTCCCATACTCCACGGGAGGGAGCACGAGCAGTACTTC. Residues: CASSPILHGREHEQYF.

V and J are TRBV19 and TRBJ2-5, with D hard to call. The J call may not be correct, given that the DNA end is closer to TRBJ2-7. The CDR3 runs to 13 residues. Germline lookup yields CDR1 LNHDA and CDR2 SQIVND (reference sequence). The CDR3 loop reads CASSIGLAFEQYF. In DNA form, the CDR3 reads TGTGCCAGTAGTATTGGGCTCGCGTTCGAGCAGTACTTC.

This rearrangement joins TRBV6-1 to TRBJ1-2; D gene ambiguous. CDR1 is MNHNS, CDR2 SASEGT, per germline. This CDR3 has 11 amino acids. Trimming took 5 bases from V and 8 from J, leaving 9 bases between them. CDR3 DNA: TGTGCCAGCAGTACCTCTTGGGGCTACACCTTC. This translates into CASSTSWGYTF.

The chain joins TRBV19 to TRBJ2-7; 10 positions agree with TRBD1. This CDR3 has 15 residues. Germline V CDR1 and CDR2: LNHDA, SQIVND (reference sequence). Trimming removed 5 bases from V and 1 base from J; junction bases left unmatched: 5. CDR3 sequence reads: CASSQTGGYSYEQYF. Written as DNA, the CDR3 is TGTGCCAGTAGTCAGACAGGGGGCTATTCCTACGAGCAGTACTTC.

This clone occurred a few times. The J gene is TRBJ1-2, the V gene TRBV27, with D maybe TRBD1 (6 bases). Trimming took 4 bases from V and 3 from J, leaving 12 bases between them. The CDR3 extends over 14 amino acids. CDR1 and CDR2 (germline): MNHEY, SMNVEV (reference sequence). DNA for the CDR3: TGTGCCAGCAGTTCCGGGGGGCTCGACTATGGCTACACCTTC. This codes for CASSSGGLDYGYTF.